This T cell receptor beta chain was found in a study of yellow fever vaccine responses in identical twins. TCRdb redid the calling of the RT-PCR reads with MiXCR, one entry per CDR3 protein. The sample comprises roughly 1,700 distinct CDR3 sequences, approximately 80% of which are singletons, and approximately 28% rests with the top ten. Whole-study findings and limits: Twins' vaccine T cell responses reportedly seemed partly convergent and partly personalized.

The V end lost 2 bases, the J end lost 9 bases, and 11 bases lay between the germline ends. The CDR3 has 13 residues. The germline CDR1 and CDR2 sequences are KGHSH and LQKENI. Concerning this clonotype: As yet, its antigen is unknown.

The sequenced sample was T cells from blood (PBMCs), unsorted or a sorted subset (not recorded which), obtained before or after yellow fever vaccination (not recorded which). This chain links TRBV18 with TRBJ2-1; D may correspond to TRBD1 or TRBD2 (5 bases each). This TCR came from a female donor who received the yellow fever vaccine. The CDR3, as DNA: TGTGCCAGCTCACCAGAAGGGGACGGTGAGCAGTTCTTC. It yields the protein CASSPEGDGEQFF.